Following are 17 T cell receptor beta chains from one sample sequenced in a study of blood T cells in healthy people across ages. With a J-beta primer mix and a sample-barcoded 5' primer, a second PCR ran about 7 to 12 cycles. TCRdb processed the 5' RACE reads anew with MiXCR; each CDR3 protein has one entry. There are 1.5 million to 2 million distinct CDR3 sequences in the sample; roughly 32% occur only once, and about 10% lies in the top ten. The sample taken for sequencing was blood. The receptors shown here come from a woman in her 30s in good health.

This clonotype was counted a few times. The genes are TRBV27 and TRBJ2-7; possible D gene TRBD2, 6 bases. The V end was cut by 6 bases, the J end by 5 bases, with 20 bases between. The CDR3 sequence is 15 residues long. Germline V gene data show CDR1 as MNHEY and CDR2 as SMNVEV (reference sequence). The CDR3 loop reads CASRAMLWGGNEQYF. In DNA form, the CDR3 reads TGTGCCAGCAGGGCAATGTTGTGGGGAGGTAACGAGCAGTACTTC.

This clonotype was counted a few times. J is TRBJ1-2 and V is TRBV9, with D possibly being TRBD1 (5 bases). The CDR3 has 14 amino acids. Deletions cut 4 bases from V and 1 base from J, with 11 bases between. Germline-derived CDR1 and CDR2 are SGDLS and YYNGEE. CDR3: CASSRDGGNYGYTF. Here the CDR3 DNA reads TGTGCCAGCAGCCGGGACGGAGGTAACTATGGCTACACCTTC.

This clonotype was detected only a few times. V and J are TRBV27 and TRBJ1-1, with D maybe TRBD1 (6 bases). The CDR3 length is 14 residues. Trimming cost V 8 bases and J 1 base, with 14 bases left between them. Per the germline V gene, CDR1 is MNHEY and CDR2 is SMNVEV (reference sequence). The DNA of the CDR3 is TGTGCCAGCTATGTAAGACAGGAGAACACTGAAGCTTTCTTT. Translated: CASYVRQENTEAFF.

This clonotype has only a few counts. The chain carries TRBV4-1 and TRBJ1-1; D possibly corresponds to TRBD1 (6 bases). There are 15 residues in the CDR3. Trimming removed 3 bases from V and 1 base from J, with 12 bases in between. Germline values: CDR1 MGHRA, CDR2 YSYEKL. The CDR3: CASSQPGTRNTEAFF. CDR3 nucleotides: TGCGCCAGCAGCCAGCCCGGGACAAGGAACACTGAAGCTTTCTTT.

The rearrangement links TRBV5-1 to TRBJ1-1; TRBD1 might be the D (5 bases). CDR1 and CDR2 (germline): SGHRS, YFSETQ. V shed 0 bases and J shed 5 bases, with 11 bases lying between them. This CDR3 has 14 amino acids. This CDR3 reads CASSLAQGRTEAFF. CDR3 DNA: TGCGCCAGCAGCTTGGCCCAGGGTCGGACTGAAGCTTTCTTT. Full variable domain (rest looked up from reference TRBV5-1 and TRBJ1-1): KAGVTQTPRYLIKTRGQQVTLSCSPISGHRSVSWYQQTPGQGLQFLFEYFSETQRNKGNFPGRFSGRQFSNSRSEMNVSTLELGDSALYLCASSLAQGRTEAFFGQGTRLTVV.

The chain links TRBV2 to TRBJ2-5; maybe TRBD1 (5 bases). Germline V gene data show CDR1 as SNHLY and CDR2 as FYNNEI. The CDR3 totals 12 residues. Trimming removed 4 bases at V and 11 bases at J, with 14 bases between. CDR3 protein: CASSGEGVEQYF. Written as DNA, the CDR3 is TGTGCCAGCAGTGGGGAAGGGGTGGAGCAGTACTTC.

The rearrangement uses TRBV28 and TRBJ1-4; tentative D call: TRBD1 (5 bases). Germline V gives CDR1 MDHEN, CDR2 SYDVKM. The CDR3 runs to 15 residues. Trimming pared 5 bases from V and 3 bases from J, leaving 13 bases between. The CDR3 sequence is CASSVRDGSNEKLFF. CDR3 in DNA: TGTGCCAGCAGTGTTCGGGACGGTTCTAATGAAAAACTGTTTTTT.

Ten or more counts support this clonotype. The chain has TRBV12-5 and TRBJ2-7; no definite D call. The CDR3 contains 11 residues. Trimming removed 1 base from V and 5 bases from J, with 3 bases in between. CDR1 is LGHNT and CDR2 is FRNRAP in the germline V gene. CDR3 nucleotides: TGTGCTAGTGGTTTGGGAGACGAGCAGTACTTC. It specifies CASGLGDEQYF.

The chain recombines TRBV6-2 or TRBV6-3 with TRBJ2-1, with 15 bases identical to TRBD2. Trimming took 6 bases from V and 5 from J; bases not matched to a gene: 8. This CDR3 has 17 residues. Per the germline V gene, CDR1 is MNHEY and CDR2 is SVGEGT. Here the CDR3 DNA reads TGTGCCAGCAGCTATTGGACTAGCGGGAGGGCCCACAATGAGCAGTTCTTC. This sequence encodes CASSYWTSGRAHNEQFF.

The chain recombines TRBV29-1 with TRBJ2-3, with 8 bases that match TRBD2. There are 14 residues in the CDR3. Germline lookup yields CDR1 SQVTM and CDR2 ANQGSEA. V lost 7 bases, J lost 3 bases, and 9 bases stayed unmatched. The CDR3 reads CSGEGASGTDTQYF. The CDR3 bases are TGCAGCGGAGAAGGGGCTAGCGGGACAGATACGCAGTATTTT.

The CDR3 region is CASSRARETQYF. The CDR3 DNA sequence: TGTGCCAGCTCTCGAGCGCGAGAGACCCAGTACTTC. The chain uses TRBV7-8 and TRBJ2-5, with D hard to call. V gave up 8 bases and J gave up 4 bases, with 11 bases separating them. This CDR3 region has 12 residues. Germline-derived CDR1 and CDR2 are SGHVS and FQNEAQ.

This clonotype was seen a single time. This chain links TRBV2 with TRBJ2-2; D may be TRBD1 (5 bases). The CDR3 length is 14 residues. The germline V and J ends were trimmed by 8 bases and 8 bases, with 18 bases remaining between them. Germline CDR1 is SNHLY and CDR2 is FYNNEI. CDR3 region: CASSQGRAQGELFF. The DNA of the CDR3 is TGTGCCAGCTCCCAGGGCAGGGCCCAGGGGGAGCTGTTTTTT.

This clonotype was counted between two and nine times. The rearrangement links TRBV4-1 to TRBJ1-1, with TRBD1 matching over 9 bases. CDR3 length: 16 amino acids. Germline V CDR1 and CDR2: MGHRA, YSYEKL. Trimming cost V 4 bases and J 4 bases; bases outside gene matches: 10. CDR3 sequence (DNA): TGCGCCAGCAGCCCCTTCCCCGGGACAGGGTTCACTGAAGCTTTCTTT. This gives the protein CASSPFPGTGFTEAFF.

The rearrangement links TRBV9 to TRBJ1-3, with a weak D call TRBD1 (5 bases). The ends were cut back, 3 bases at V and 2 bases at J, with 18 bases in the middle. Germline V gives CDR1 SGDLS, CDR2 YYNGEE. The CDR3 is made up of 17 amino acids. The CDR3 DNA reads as TGTGCCAGCAGCGCGTCCGGGACCCCGAAGGCTGGAAACACCATATATTTT. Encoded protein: CASSASGTPKAGNTIYF.

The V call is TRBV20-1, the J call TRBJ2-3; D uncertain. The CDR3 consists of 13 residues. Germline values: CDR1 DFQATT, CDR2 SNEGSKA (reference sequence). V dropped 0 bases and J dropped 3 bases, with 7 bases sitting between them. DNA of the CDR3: TGCAGTGCTAGAGAATTGGGAACAGATACGCAGTATTTT. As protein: CSARELGTDTQYF.

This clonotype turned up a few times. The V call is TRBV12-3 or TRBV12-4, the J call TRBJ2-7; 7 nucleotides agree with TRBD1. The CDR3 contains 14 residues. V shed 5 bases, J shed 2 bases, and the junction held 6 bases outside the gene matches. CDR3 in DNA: TGTGCCAGCAGTGTCACCCAGGGGGCCTACGAGCAGTACTTC. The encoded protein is CASSVTQGAYEQYF.

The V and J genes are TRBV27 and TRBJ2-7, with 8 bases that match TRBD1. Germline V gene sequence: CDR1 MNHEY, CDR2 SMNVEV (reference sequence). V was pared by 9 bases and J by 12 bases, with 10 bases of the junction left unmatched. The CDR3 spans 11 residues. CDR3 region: CASPTKGQGYF. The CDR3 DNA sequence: TGTGCCAGTCCCACTAAAGGACAGGGGTACTTC.